Included here is one T cell receptor (beta chain) sequence, with context. The data stem from a study of blood T cell repertoires in COVID-19. Background on the study: Whether acute or convalescent, the COVID-19 samples came from the United States, Italy and Spain. T cells, B-cell-depleted T cells, or PBMCs provided the cDNA or gDNA that served as material.

The CDR3 is 11 residues long. Germline V gene lookup returns CDR1 SEHNR and CDR2 FQNEAQ (reference sequence). V lost 5 bases to trimming and J lost 8 bases, with 9 bases between them. The authors' processing: Amplification of reference gene primers was used by the study to estimate nucleated cell counts. Sequenced by immunoSEQ multiplex PCR; TCRdb stores in-frame clones only, minus some. V and J calls and clone size follow that table, whereas D and trimming were derived from the DNA. The sample includes under 300,000 clones, around 85% seen only once; the top ten take around 6.4%. The chain recombines TRBV7-9 with TRBJ1-2; D is unresolved. Input material: peripheral blood. The clonotype comes from a woman in her sixties with active or convalescent COVID-19. This chain's CDR3 is CASSPSEGYTF. CDR3 DNA sequence: TGTGCCAGCAGCCCTTCTGAGGGCTACACCTTC.